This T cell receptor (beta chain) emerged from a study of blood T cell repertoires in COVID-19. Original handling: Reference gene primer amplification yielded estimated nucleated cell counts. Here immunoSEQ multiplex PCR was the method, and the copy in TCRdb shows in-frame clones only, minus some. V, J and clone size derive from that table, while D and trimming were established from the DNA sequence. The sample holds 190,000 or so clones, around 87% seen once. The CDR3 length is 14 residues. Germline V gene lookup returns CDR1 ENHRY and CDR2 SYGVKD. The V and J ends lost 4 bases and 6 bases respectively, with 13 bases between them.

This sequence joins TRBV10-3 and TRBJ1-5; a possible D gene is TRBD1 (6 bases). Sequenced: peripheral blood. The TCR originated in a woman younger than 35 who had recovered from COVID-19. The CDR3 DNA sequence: TGTGCCATCAGTGCGCGGGAGGACAGTCAGCCCCAGCATTTT. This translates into CAISAREDSQPQHF.